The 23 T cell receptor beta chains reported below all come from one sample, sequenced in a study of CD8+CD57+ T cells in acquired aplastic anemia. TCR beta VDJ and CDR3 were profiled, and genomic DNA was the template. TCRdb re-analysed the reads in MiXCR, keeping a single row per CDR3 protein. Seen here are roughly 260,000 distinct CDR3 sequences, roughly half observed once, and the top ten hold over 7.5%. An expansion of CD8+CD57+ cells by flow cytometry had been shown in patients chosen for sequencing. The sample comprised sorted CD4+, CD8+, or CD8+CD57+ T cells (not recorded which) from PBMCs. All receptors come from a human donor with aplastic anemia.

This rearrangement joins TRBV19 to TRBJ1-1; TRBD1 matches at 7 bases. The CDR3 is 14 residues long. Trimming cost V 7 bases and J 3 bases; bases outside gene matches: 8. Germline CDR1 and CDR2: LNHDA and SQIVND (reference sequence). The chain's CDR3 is CASTQRGPDTEAFF. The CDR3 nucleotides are TGTGCCAGTACTCAGAGGGGGCCGGACACTGAAGCTTTCTTT.

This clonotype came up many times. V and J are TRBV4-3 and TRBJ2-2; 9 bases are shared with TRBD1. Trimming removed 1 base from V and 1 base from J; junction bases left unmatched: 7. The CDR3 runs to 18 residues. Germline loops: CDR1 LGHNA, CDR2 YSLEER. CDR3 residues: CASSQGTGASLNTGELFF. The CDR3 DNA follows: TGCGCCAGCAGCCAAGGGACAGGGGCATCCCTGAACACCGGGGAGCTGTTTTTT.

CDR3 nucleotides: TGTGCCAGCAGTGACTCGCAGGGGTTCGATAGCTCTGGAAACACCATATATTTT. Its translation is CASSDSQGFDSSGNTIYF. The rearrangement uses TRBV2 and TRBJ1-3; possible D gene TRBD1, 6 bases. Trimming cost V 3 bases and J 0 bases, with 18 bases left between them. The CDR3 is made up of 18 amino acids. Germline assignment: CDR1 SNHLY and CDR2 FYNNEI.

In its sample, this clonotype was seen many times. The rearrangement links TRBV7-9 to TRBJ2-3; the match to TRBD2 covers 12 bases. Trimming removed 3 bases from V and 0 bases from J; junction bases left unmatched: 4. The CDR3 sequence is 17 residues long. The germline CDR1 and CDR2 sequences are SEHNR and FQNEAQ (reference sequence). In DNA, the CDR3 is TGTGCCAGCAGCTTCGGGCTAGCGGGGGGGAGCACAGATACGCAGTATTTT. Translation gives CASSFGLAGGSTDTQYF.

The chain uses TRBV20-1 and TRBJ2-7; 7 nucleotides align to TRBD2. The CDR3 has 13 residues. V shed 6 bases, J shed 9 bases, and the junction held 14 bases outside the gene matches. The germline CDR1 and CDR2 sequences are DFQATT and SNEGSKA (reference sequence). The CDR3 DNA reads TGCAGTGCCACCTTGGGGGAGGGGCGGAGGCAGTACTTC. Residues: CSATLGEGRRQYF.

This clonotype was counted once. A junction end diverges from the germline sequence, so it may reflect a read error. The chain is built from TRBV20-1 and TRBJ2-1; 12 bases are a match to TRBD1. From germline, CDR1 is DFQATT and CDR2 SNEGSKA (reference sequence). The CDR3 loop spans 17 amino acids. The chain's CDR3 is CSATGTGGRFSYNEQFF. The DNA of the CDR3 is TGCAGTGCGACCGGGACAGGGGGCCGTTTCTCCTATAATGAGCAGTTCTTC.

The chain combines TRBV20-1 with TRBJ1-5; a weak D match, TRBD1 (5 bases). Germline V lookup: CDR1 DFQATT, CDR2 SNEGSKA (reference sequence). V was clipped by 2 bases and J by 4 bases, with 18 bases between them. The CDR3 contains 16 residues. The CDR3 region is CSARKVGQLSNQPQHF. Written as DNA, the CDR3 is TGCAGTGCTAGAAAGGTCGGACAACTATCTAATCAGCCCCAGCATTTT.

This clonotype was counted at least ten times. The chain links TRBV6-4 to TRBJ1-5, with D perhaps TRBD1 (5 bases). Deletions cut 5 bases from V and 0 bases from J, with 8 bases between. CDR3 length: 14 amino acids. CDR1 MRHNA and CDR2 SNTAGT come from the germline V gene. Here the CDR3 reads CASSPGSSNQPQHF. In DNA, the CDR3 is TGTGCCAGCAGTCCAGGGTCTAGCAATCAGCCCCAGCATTTT.

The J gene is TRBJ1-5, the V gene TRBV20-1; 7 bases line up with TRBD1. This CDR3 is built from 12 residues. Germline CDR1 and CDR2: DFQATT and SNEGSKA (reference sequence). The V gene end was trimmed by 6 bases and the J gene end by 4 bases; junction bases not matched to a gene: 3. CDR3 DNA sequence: TGCAGTGCCGGGACAGAGAATCAGCCCCAGCATTTT. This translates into CSAGTENQPQHF.

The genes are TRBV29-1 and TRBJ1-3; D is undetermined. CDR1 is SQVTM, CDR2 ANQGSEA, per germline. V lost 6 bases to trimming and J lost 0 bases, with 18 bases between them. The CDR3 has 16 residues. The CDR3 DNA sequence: TGCAGCGTCGCAGTCGGACGGCTTGGCTCTGGAAACACCATATATTTT. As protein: CSVAVGRLGSGNTIYF.

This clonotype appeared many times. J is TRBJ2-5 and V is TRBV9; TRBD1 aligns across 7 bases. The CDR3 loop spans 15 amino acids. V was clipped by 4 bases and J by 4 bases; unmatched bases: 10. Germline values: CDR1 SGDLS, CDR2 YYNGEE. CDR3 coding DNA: TGTGCCAGCAGCTCCTCCGGGACAGTCGGAGAGACCCAGTACTTC. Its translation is CASSSSGTVGETQYF.

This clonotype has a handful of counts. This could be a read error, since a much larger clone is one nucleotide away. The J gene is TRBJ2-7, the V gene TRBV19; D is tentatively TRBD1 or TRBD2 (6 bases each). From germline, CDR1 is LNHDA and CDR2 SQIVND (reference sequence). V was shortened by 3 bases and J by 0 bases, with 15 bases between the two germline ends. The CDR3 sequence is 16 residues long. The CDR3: CASSMGRGETSYEQYF. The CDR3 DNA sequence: TGTGCCAGTAGTATGGGTAGGGGGGAAACCTCCTACGAGCAGTACTTC. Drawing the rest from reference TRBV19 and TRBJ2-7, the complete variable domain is DGGITQSPKYLFRKEGQNVTLSCEQNLNHDAMYWYRQDPGQGLRLIYYSQIVNDFQKGDIAEGYSVSREKKESFPLTVTSAQKNPTAFYLCASSMGRGETSYEQYFGPGTRLTVT.

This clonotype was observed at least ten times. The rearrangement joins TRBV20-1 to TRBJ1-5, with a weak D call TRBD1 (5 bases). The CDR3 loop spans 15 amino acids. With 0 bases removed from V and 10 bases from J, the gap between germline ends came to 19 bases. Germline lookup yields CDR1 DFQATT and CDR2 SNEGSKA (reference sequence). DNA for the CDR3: TGCAGTGCTAGAGATATGGTCGGGGCCGGGAATCCCCAGCATTTT. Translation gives CSARDMVGAGNPQHF.

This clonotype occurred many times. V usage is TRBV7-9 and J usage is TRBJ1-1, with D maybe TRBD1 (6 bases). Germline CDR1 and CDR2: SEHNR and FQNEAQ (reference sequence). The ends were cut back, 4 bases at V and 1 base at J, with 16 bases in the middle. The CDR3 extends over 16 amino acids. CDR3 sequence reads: CASSSHRGDKNTEAFF. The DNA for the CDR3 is TGTGCCAGCAGCTCCCATAGGGGGGACAAGAACACTGAAGCTTTCTTT.

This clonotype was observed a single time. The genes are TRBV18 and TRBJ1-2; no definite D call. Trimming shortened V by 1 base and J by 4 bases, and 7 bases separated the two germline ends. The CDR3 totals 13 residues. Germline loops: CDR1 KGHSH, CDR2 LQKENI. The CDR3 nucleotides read TGTGCCAGCTCACCACTTAGGGTCTATGGCTACACCTTC. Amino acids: CASSPLRVYGYTF.

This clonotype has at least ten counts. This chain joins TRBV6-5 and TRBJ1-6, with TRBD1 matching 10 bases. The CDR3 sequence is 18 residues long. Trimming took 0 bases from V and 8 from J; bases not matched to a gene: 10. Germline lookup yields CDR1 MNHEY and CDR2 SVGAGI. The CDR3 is CASSYSRDRGRIDSPLHF. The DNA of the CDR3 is TGTGCCAGCAGTTACTCGCGCGACAGGGGGCGGATTGATTCACCCCTCCACTTT.

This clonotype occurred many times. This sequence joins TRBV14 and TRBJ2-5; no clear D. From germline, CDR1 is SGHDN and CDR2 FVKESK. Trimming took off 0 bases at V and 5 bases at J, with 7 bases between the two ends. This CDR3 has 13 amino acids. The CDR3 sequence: CASSQEPGETQYF. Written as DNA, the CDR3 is TGTGCCAGCAGCCAAGAACCCGGGGAGACCCAGTACTTC.

The CDR3 region is CASTAMNSNQPQHF. As DNA, the CDR3 is TGTGCCAGCACTGCGATGAATAGCAATCAGCCCCAGCATTTT. The chain combines TRBV2 with TRBJ1-5, with D hard to call. In germline, CDR1 is SNHLY, CDR2 FYNNEI. This CDR3 contains 14 residues. V gave up 7 bases and J gave up 0 bases, with 10 bases separating them.

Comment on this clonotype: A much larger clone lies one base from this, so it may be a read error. CDR3 bases: TGTGCCAGCAGCTGGGGTAAGGGCACTGAAGCTTTCTTT. Protein product: CASSWGKGTEAFF. The V call is TRBV7-9, the J call TRBJ1-1; no firm D call. CDR1 and CDR2 (germline): SEHNR, FQNEAQ (reference sequence). This CDR3 has 13 residues. Trimming stripped 4 bases from V and 4 bases from J, with 10 bases between. Looking up the rest from reference TRBV7-9 and TRBJ1-1 gives the full variable domain: DTGVSQNPRHKITKRGQNVTFRCDPISEHNRLYWYRQTLGQGPEFLTYFQNEAQLEKSRLLSDRFSAERPKGSFSTLEIQRTEQGDSAMYLCASSWGKGTEAFFGQGTRLTVV.

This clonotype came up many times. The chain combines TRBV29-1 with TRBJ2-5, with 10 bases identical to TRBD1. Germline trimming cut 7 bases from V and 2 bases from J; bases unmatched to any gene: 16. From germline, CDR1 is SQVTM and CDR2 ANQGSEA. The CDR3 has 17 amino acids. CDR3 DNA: TGCAGCGCCGTCCCGGGACAGGGGCTCCCCGCTCAAGAGACCCAGTACTTC. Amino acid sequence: CSAVPGQGLPAQETQYF.

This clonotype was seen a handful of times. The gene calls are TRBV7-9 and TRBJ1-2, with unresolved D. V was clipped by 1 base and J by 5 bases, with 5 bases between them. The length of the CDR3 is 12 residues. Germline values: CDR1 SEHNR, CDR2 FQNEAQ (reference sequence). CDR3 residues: CASSLDRYGYTF. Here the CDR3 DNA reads TGTGCCAGCAGCTTAGACAGATATGGCTACACCTTC.

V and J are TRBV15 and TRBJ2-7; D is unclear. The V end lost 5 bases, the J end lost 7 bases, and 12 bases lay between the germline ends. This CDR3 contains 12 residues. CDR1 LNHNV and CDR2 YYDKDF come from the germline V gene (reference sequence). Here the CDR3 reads CATSVYGWEQYF. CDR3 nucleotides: TGTGCCACCAGCGTCTACGGGTGGGAGCAGTACTTC.

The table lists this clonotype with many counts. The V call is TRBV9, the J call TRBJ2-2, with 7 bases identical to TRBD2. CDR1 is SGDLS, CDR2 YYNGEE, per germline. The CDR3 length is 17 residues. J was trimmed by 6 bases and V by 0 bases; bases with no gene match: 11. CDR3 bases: TGTGCCAGCAGCGTAGACGGGAGGCAATTTATCGCCGGGGAGCTGTTTTTT. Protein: CASSVDGRQFIAGELFF. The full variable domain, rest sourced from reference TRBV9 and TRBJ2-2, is DSGVTQTPKHLITATGQRVTLRCSPRSGDLSVYWYQQSLDQGLQFLIQYYNGEERAKGNILERFSAQQFPDLHSELNLSSLELGDSALYFCASSVDGRQFIAGELFFGEGSRLTVL.